This TCR beta chain was identified during a study of T-cell reconstitution after alpha-beta-depleted transplantation in children. Preparing the TCRbeta library involved the use of unique molecular identifiers. TCRdb re-derived calls from the PCR reads in MiXCR, one entry per CDR3 protein. The repertoire holds hundreds of thousands of distinct CDR3 sequences, about 10% seen once, with roughly 2.1% in the top ten. The CDR3 consists of 12 residues. The V gene's germline CDR1 is GTSNPN and CDR2 SVGIG (reference sequence). With 2 bases removed from V and 7 bases from J, the gap between germline ends came to 9 bases. Whole-study findings and limits: Surviving recipient cells, namely T cells and thymic progenitors, were the source of high day-60 TCRbeta diversity in some patients. A year post-transplant, T-cell counts and diversity derived mostly from newly produced T cells. Reportedly, alpha-beta T cells present about two months post-transplant originated from several hundred expanded clones of graft origin.

Many counts were recorded for this clonotype. Its antigen is undetermined. The sample in question was PBMCs, obtained before TCRalphabeta/CD19-depleted stem cell transplant. This clonotype was obtained from a child under 10 years old with inherited bone marrow failure, due to receive a stem cell transplant. The gene calls are TRBV30 and TRBJ2-1; the D is unclear. As DNA, the CDR3 is TGTGCCTGGAGTCCGGGTAAAAATGAGCAGTTCTTC. As protein: CAWSPGKNEQFF. The full variable domain, with the rest looked up from reference TRBV30 and TRBJ2-1, is SQTIHQWPATLVQPVGSPLSLECTVEGTSNPNLYWYRQAAGRGLQLLFYSVGIGQISSEVPQNLSASRPQDRQFILSSKKLLLSDSGFYLCAWSPGKNEQFFGPGTRLTVL.